The 14 T cell receptor beta chains presented below share a single source sample, sequenced in a study of shared clonotypes between healthy human individuals. Profiled with immunoSEQ multiplex PCR; TCRdb holds only in-frame clones, not every one. The repertoire holds roughly 2,300,000 clones, with around 93% as singletons. Sequencing used naive CD4+ T cells from PBMCs. Regarding subset: CD45RA+ positively selected. Receptors originate from a man aged 18 to 30 in good health. Some clones in this sample may be carry-over from other donors' samples.

V and J are TRBV10-1 and TRBJ2-7; TRBD1 aligns across 10 bases. The germline gives CDR1 WNHNN, CDR2 SYGVQD (reference sequence). The ends lost 6 bases at V and 3 bases at J; junction bases unmatched: 8. The CDR3 length is 15 residues. The CDR3 nucleotides read TGCGCCAGCAGCCAACGGACAGGGGGTGTCTACGAGCAGTACTTC. Translating it yields CASSQRTGGVYEQYF.

The chain employs TRBV30 and TRBJ2-4; TRBD1 aligns across 7 bases. Per the germline V gene, CDR1 is GTSNPN and CDR2 is SVGIG (reference sequence). The CDR3 spans 13 residues. J lost 9 bases, V lost 5 bases, and 10 bases had no gene match. The CDR3 sequence: CAWDRVPQGIQYF. CDR3 in DNA: TGTGCCTGGGACAGGGTCCCACAGGGCATTCAGTACTTC.

The chain recombines TRBV27 with TRBJ1-4; possible D gene TRBD1, 5 bases. Per germline, CDR1 MNHEY and CDR2 SMNVEV (reference sequence). The CDR3 spans 12 residues. V was shortened by 8 bases and J by 10 bases, with 14 bases between the two germline ends. The CDR3 bases are TGTGCCAGCCTCCCCGGGGCGGGAAAACTGTTTTTT. Amino acids: CASLPGAGKLFF.

The rearrangement uses TRBV5-4 and TRBJ2-5; 10 positions agree with TRBD1. V trimming: 8 bases; J trimming: 4 bases; junction bases outside the gene matches: 5. The CDR3 extends over 13 amino acids. Germline CDR1 SGHNT, CDR2 YYREEE (reference sequence). CDR3 sequence: CASTGTGVETQYF. CDR3 in DNA: TGTGCCAGTACCGGGACAGGGGTAGAGACCCAGTACTTC.

The V gene is TRBV5-1, the J gene TRBJ1-1, with D perhaps TRBD1 (5 bases). The CDR3 loop spans 12 amino acids. The ends were cut back, 0 bases at V and 10 bases at J, with 10 bases in the middle. Germline CDR1 reads SGHRS; CDR2 reads YFSETQ. CDR3: CASSLDRGPAFF. In DNA form, the CDR3 reads TGCGCCAGCAGCTTGGATCGGGGACCAGCTTTCTTT.

This chain joins TRBV27 and TRBJ1-2, with D maybe TRBD1 (5 bases). V was shortened by 5 bases and J by 6 bases, with 22 bases between the two germline ends. Per the germline V gene, CDR1 is MNHEY and CDR2 is SMNVEV (reference sequence). The CDR3 is made up of 16 amino acids. The CDR3, as DNA: TGTGCCAGCAGTCCCCTTCGGGGCCCGGACGGGAATGGCTACACCTTC. Encoded protein: CASSPLRGPDGNGYTF.

The chain couples TRBV19 to TRBJ2-3, with TRBD2 matching over 7 bases. The CDR3 consists of 15 residues. With 1 base clipped from V and 4 bases from J, the junction kept 5 bases outside the gene matches. Per the germline V gene, CDR1 is LNHDA and CDR2 is SQIVND (reference sequence). CDR3 loop: CASSIVAGVADTQYF. The CDR3 bases are TGTGCCAGTAGTATAGTTGCGGGAGTGGCAGATACGCAGTATTTT.

The chain has TRBV29-1 and TRBJ1-1, with D unclear. V was pared by 5 bases and J by 3 bases, with 4 bases between. The length of the CDR3 is 10 residues. The germline CDR1 and CDR2 sequences are SQVTM and ANQGSEA. CDR3 residues: CSVNHTEAFF. Here the CDR3 DNA reads TGCAGCGTTAATCACACTGAAGCTTTCTTT.

This rearrangement joins TRBV19 to TRBJ1-5, with TRBD1 as a possible D gene (5 bases). The CDR3 runs 14 residues. V lost 3 bases, J lost 7 bases, and 13 bases lay in between. Looked up from germline, CDR1 is LNHDA and CDR2 is SQIVND (reference sequence). The CDR3 spells CASSIRRAGQPQHF. The CDR3 region has the DNA TGTGCCAGTAGTATCCGGCGGGCAGGGCAGCCCCAGCATTTT.

CDR3 nucleotides: TGTGCCAGCACCCGTATGGGAGGGGGGCCCGAGCAGTACTTC. Translated, it gives CASTRMGGGPEQYF. The chain couples TRBV11-2 to TRBJ2-7, with D perhaps TRBD2 (7 bases). The CDR3 runs to 14 residues. Germline V CDR1 and CDR2: SGHAT, FQNNGV. V lost 7 bases, J lost 6 bases, and 19 bases lay in between.

The genes are TRBV18 and TRBJ2-7; D is undetermined. CDR1 is KGHSH, CDR2 LQKENI, per germline. The ends were cut back, 4 bases at V and 6 bases at J, with 13 bases in the middle. CDR3 length: 13 amino acids. In DNA form, the CDR3 reads TGTGCCAGCTCACTACTCGAGAGCCGCGAGCAGTACTTC. Translating gives CASSLLESREQYF.

As concerns this clone: Different DNA sequences within this sample yield the same CDR3. The chain is built from TRBV5-1 and TRBJ1-3, with 7 bases fitting TRBD1. This CDR3 has 15 amino acids. V lost 1 base to trimming and J lost 1 base; unmatched junction nucleotides: 2. CDR1 and CDR2 from the germline V gene are SGHRS and YFSETQ. CDR3 region: CASSLTGESGNTIYF. As DNA, the CDR3 is TGCGCCAGCAGCTTGACAGGGGAATCTGGAAACACCATATATTTT.

V gene TRBV27 combines with J gene TRBJ2-3; 11 bases map to TRBD2. In germline, CDR1 is MNHEY, CDR2 SMNVEV (reference sequence). V was pared by 3 bases and J by 4 bases, with 15 bases of the junction left unmatched. CDR3 size: 19 residues. The CDR3 is CASSFSRIFSGRGSDTQYF. DNA of the CDR3: TGTGCCAGCAGTTTCTCACGCATATTTAGCGGGAGGGGGTCAGATACGCAGTATTTT.

The rearrangement uses TRBV5-4 and TRBJ2-2; TRBD2 matches at 7 bases. With V trimmed by 2 bases and J by 1 base, 11 bases remained unmatched. The CDR3 contains 18 residues. Per germline, CDR1 SGHNT and CDR2 YYREEE (reference sequence). Written as DNA, the CDR3 is TGTGCCAGCAGCTTTTCTTCTGTCCTAGCGGTGAACACCGGGGAGCTGTTTTTT. Protein sequence: CASSFSSVLAVNTGELFF.